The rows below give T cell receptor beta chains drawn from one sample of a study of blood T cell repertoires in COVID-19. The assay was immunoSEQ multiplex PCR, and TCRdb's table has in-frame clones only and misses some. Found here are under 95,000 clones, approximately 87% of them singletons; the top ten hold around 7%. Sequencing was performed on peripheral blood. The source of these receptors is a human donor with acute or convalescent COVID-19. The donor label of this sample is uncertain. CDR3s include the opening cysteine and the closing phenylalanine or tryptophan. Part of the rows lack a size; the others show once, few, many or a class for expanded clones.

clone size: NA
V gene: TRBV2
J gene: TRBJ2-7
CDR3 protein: CASSTLGQGTYEQYF

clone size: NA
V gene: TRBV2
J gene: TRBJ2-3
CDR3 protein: CASRTGFTDTQYF

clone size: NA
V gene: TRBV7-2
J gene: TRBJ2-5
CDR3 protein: CASSPRLAGKETQYF

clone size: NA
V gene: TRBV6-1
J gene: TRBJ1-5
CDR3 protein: CASSEVVSQPQHF

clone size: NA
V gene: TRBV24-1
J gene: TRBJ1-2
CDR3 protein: CATSDTGQGFGYTF

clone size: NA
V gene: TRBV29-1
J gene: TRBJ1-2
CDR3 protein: CSVPGPYGYTF

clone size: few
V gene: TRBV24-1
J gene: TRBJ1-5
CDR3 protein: CATSDPGQGNQPQHF

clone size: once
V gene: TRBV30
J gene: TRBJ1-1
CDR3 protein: CATHSRVGNTEAFF

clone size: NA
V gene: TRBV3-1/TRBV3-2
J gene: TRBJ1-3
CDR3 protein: CASSQGANSGNTIYF

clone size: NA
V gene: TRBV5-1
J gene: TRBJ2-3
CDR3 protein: CASSPGGTGGTDTQYF

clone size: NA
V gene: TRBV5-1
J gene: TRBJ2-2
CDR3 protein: CASSSSASGGVLAGELFF

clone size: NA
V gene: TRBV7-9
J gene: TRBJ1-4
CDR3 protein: CASSLGRATNEKLFF

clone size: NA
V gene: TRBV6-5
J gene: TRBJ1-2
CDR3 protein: CASSYSRTGDVSGYTF

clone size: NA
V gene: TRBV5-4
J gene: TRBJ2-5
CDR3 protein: CASSLILDPKETQYF

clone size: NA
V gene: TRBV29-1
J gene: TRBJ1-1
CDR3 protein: CSVLTLSTFSNTEAFF

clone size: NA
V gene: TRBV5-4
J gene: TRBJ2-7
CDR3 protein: CASSLTSGIQNEQYF

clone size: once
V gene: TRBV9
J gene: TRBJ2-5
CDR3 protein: CASSVAPPASGGETQYF

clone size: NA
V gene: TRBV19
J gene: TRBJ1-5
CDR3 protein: CASSLTGVDQPQHF

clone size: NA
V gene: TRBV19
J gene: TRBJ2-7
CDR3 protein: CASSFRQGGEQYF

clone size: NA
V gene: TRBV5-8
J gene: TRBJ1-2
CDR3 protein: CASSLHAGRGYTF

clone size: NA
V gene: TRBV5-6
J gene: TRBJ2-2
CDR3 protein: CASSFYRGRLPGELFF

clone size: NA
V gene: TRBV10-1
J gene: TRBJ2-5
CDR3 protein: CASSESKRGASGETQYF

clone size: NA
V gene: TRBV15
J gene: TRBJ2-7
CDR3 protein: CATSRDRSGSGGPPLGEQYF

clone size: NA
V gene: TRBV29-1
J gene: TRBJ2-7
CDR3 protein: CSAARGASSYEQYF

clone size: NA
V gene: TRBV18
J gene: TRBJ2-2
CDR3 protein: CASSRLLGLAGASANTGELFF

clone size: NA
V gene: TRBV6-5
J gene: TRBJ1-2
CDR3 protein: CASRTGGEDGYTF

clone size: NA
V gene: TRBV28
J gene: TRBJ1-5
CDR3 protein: CASSLTRGIGNQPQHF

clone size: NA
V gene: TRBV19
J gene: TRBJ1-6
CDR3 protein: CASRGQLDSPLHF

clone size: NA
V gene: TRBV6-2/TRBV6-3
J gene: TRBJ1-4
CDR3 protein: CASSPPRLSTNEKLFF

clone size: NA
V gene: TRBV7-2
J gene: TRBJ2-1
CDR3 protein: CASSFKSGGGYNEQFF

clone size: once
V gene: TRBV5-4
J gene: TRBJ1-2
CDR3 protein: CASSPRTGFDYGYTF

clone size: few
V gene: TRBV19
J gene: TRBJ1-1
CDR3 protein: CASSLIGFPEAFF

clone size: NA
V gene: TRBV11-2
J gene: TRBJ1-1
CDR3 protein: CASSWTEGLEAFF

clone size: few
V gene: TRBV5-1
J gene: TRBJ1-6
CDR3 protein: CASSGTGGLSSYNSPLHF

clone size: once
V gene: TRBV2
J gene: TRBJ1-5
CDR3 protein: CASSRQGKEPQHF

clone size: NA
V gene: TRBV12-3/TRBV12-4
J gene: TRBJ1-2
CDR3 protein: CASSLTGLYGYTF

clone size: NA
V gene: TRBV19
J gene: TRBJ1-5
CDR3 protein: CASSPRGGHQPQHF

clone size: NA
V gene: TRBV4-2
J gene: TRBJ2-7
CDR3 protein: CASAAFRGTYEQYF

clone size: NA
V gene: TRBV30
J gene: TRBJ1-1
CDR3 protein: CAWSVQGAVTEAFF

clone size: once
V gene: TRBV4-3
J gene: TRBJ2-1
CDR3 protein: CASSQGTGDDNEQFF

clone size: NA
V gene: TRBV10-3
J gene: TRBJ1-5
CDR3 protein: CAISEPGVQPQHF

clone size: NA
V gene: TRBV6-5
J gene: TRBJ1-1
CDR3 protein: CASTFSTGGGTEAFF

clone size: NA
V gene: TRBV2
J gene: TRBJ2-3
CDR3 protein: CASLGSGVPTDTQYF